These T cell receptor beta chains were read from a single sample in a study of shared clonotypes between healthy human individuals. TCRdb's copy holds only in-frame clones and misses some; the assay was immunoSEQ multiplex PCR. The repertoire holds more than 450,000 clones, with 79% as singletons. The sample comprised PBMCs. The receptors stem from a middle-aged woman in good health. Some clones in this sample may be carry-over from other donors' samples. The CDR3 runs from the conserved cysteine through the conserved F or W. The D gene is left open where the match is weak. Not every row has a clone size; where given, it reads once, few, many or a size class.

clone_size	d_call	v_call	j_call	cdr3_nt	cdr3_aa
-	-	TRBV14	TRBJ2-7	TGTGCCAGCAGCCAAGATCGACAGGACTCCCAGTACTTC	CASSQDRQDSQYF
-	-	TRBV10-3	TRBJ1-1	TGTGCCATCAGTGAAGGTTGGGGGGGCAAGGGCACTGAAGCTTTCTTT	CAISEGWGGKGTEAFF
-	TRBD2	TRBV7-2	TRBJ2-7	TGTGCCAGCAGCTTGACCTCCGGGACTAGCGGATACGAGCAGTACTTC	CASSLTSGTSGYEQYF
-	TRBD1	TRBV7-2	TRBJ1-2	TGTGCCAGCAGCCCCGGGACAGGGGGGGACTATGGCTACACCTTC	CASSPGTGGDYGYTF
-	-	TRBV6-6	TRBJ2-3	TGTGCCAGCAGTTATAACAGGGTCTCAGATACGCAGTATTTT	CASSYNRVSDTQYF
few	-	TRBV29-1	TRBJ2-6	TGCAGCGTTTACAGTTCTGGGGCCAACGTCCTGACTTTC	CSVYSSGANVLTF
-	-	TRBV11-3	TRBJ2-1	TGTGCCAGCAGCTTACGAGGACTGGACAATGAGCAGTTCTTC	CASSLRGLDNEQFF
-	TRBD2	TRBV5-4	TRBJ2-7	TGTGCCAGCAGCGGGGGGACTATTGGCGAGCAGTACTTC	CASSGGTIGEQYF
few	TRBD1	TRBV2	TRBJ1-5	TGTGCCAGCAGCCCGGGACAGCTCAATCAGCCCCAGCATTTT	CASSPGQLNQPQHF
once	-	TRBV5-1	TRBJ2-3	TGCGCCAGCAGCTTGGTCGGCGGGGAGGGCACAGATACGCAGTATTTT	CASSLVGGEGTDTQYF
-	-	TRBV21-1	TRBJ1-5	TGTGCCAGCAGCAAGTTGCCCCGGGGGGGAGATCAGCCCCAGCATTTT	CASSKLPRGGDQPQHF
few	TRBD1	TRBV5-1	TRBJ2-1	TGCGCCAGCTACCTTGGGGACAGATCCTACAATGAGCAGTTCTTC	CASYLGDRSYNEQFF
-	-	TRBV21-1	TRBJ2-7	TGTGCCAGCAGGGGCGGGGGGTGCGCCTACGAGCAGTACTTC	CASRGGGCAYEQYF
once	-	TRBV2	TRBJ2-2	TGTGCCAGCAAACAGAACACCGGGGAGCTGTTTTTT	CASKQNTGELFF
-	TRBD2	TRBV11-3	TRBJ2-5	TGTGCCAGCAGCACCCGACTAGCGGGAGCCGAGACCCAGTACTTC	CASSTRLAGAETQYF
once	-	TRBV11-2	TRBJ2-7	TGTGCCAGCAGCCCGGCCGGGACAACCTACGAGCAGTACTTC	CASSPAGTTYEQYF
-	-	TRBV28	TRBJ1-2	TGTGCCAGCAGCCTAGGGGAAGTTTTATTTGGCTACACCTTC	CASSLGEVLFGYTF
-	-	TRBV19	TRBJ1-5	TGTGCCAGTAGAGGCAGCAATCAGCCCCAGCATTTT	CASRGSNQPQHF
-	TRBD2	TRBV15	TRBJ2-1	TGTGCCACCAGCAGAGATCTAGCGGGAGACAATGAGCAGTTCTTC	CATSRDLAGDNEQFF
-	TRBD2	TRBV18	TRBJ2-1	TGTGCCAGCTCACCCCCCGGGGGGAGAGGCCACAATGAGCAGTTCTTC	CASSPPGGRGHNEQFF
-	TRBD2	TRBV18	TRBJ2-1	TGTGCCAGCTCACCCGGGGGGTCCTACAATGAGCAGTTCTTC	CASSPGGSYNEQFF
-	-	TRBV2	TRBJ2-7	TGTGCCAGCAAAGGGACGCAGAGCTCCTACGAGCAGTACTTC	CASKGTQSSYEQYF
-	TRBD2	TRBV28	TRBJ2-1	TGTGCCAGCAGTTCCTGGACTAGCGGGAAGAATGAGCAGTTCTTC	CASSSWTSGKNEQFF
-	TRBD2	TRBV19	TRBJ2-3	TGTGCCACAACTAGCGGTTGGGGGGATACGCAGTATTTT	CATTSGWGDTQYF
-	-	TRBV20-1	TRBJ2-7	TGCAGTGCTAGATCGCCGTACGAGCAGTACTTC	CSARSPYEQYF
once	TRBD2	TRBV7-9	TRBJ2-4	TGTGCCAGCAGCTTAGGGGTAGCGGGGGCGCTAGCCAAAAACATTCAGTACTTC	CASSLGVAGALAKNIQYF
few	TRBD1	TRBV19	TRBJ1-5	TGTGCCAGTAGGACAGGGAATCAGCCCCAGCATTTT	CASRTGNQPQHF
-	TRBD2	TRBV29-1	TRBJ2-1	TGCAGCGAAAGGAATAGCGGGAGGGCCGGCAATGAGCAGTTCTTC	CSERNSGRAGNEQFF
-	-	TRBV11-3	TRBJ2-1	TGTGCCAGCAGCCTGGAGGGACTCAGTGAGCAGTTCTTC	CASSLEGLSEQFF
-	TRBD1	TRBV9	TRBJ2-1	TGTGCCAGCAGCCCCCGGGACAGAACCTACAATGAGCAGTTCTTC	CASSPRDRTYNEQFF
-	-	TRBV27	TRBJ2-2	TGTGCCAGCAGTCCCAGGACGGGAGGGGAGCTGTTTTTT	CASSPRTGGELFF
many	-	TRBV10-2	TRBJ2-7	TGCGCCAGCAGTGAGGCCCTGGGGTGGGCGGGAACCTACGAGCAGTACTTC	CASSEALGWAGTYEQYF
-	TRBD1	TRBV10-2	TRBJ1-6	TGCGCCAGCAGTGAATCTGTGATACAGGGGGATCATTCACCCCTCCACTTT	CASSESVIQGDHSPLHF
-	-	TRBV6-6	TRBJ2-7	TGCGCCAGCAGTATGGGGCGGGTCTCCTACGAGCAGTACTTC	CASSMGRVSYEQYF
-	TRBD1	TRBV15	TRBJ2-7	TGTGCCACCAGCAGGGGACAGGGAGCCTACGAGCAGTACTTC	CATSRGQGAYEQYF
-	-	TRBV5-1	TRBJ1-2	TGCGCCAGCAGCTTGGCCACGGGTGGAAGTGGCTACACCTTC	CASSLATGGSGYTF
-	-	TRBV6-4	TRBJ2-3	TGTGCCAGCAGTGACGGCAGCGACACAGATACGCAGTATTTT	CASSDGSDTDTQYF
-	TRBD2	TRBV5-4	TRBJ2-1	TGTGCCAGCAGCTTAGGTCCGCTGGCGGGAGGAGGTAGCAATGAGCAGTTCTTC	CASSLGPLAGGGSNEQFF
-	TRBD2	TRBV28	TRBJ2-7	TGTGCCAGCAGCGGGGGGGGCAGCAACTTCTACGAGCAGTACTTC	CASSGGGSNFYEQYF
-	-	TRBV4-3	TRBJ2-3	TGCGCCAGCAGCCAAGCGAGTAGCGGAGCTTTGGATACGCAGTATTTT	CASSQASSGALDTQYF
-	-	TRBV7-3	TRBJ2-1	TGTGCCAGCAGCTCTACAAAAGGACAAGAGCAGTTCTTC	CASSSTKGQEQFF
-	TRBD2	TRBV14	TRBJ2-1	TGTGCCAGCAGCCCTTATAGCGGGTTGACCTACAATGAGCAGTTCTTC	CASSPYSGLTYNEQFF
few	-	TRBV7-6	TRBJ1-4	TGTGCCAGCAGCGTAGACAGGAATAATGAAAAACTGTTTTTT	CASSVDRNNEKLFF
-	TRBD2	TRBV11-2	TRBJ2-1	TGTGCCAGCAGCTCGACTAGCGGGAGATACAATGAGCAGTTCTTC	CASSSTSGRYNEQFF
-	-	TRBV18	TRBJ2-7	TGTGCCAGCTCACCAGCGGGTAAATCCTACGAGCAGTACTTC	CASSPAGKSYEQYF
-	TRBD1	TRBV7-2	TRBJ1-2	TGTGCCAGCAGCTTAGACCCCGGGACAGGGGTTGGCTACACCTTC	CASSLDPGTGVGYTF
-	TRBD1	TRBV30	TRBJ1-5	TGTGCCTGGAGGATGACAGGGAGCAATCAGCCCCAGCATTTT	CAWRMTGSNQPQHF
few	TRBD2	TRBV5-1	TRBJ2-4	TGCGCCAGCAGCTTGGAACTAGCGGGAATGAAAAACATTCAGTACTTC	CASSLELAGMKNIQYF
-	TRBD2	TRBV11-3	TRBJ2-1	TGTGCCAGCAGCTTAGGGCTAGCGGGAAACGGTGAGCAGTTCTTC	CASSLGLAGNGEQFF
few	-	TRBV7-9	TRBJ1-5	TGTGCCAGCAGCCGGGACAGCAATCAGCCCCAGCATTTT	CASSRDSNQPQHF